This T cell receptor (beta chain) was sequenced in a study of T cell responses to AZD1222 COVID-19 vaccine. Study outcomes and limitations: At study baseline, merely several AZD1222 recipients were seropositive. Close to half of all spike-specific TCRs reportedly target regions of the variants that are unmutated. Females made up more of the donors, who were largely white British, and clonal diversity may have come out too low.

Here immunoSEQ multiplex PCR was the method, and the copy in TCRdb shows in-frame clones only, minus some. The table has 200,000 or so clones, roughly 92% seen once; the top ten hold roughly 1%. The ends were cut back, 5 bases at V and 4 bases at J, with 17 bases in the middle. CDR1 is SEHNR and CDR2 is FQNEAQ in the germline V gene (reference sequence). The CDR3 runs 15 residues. Worth noting for this clone: Its cognate antigen is unknown.

The rearrangement links TRBV7-9 to TRBJ1-1; possible D gene TRBD1, 5 bases. The clonotype originates from an adult who received the AZD1222 COVID-19 vaccine. Material: peripheral blood, obtained 28 days after the second AZD1222 dose. The CDR3 spells CASSPSGRVFTEAFF. CDR3 nucleotide sequence: TGTGCCAGCAGCCCCTCCGGCAGGGTGTTCACTGAAGCTTTCTTT.